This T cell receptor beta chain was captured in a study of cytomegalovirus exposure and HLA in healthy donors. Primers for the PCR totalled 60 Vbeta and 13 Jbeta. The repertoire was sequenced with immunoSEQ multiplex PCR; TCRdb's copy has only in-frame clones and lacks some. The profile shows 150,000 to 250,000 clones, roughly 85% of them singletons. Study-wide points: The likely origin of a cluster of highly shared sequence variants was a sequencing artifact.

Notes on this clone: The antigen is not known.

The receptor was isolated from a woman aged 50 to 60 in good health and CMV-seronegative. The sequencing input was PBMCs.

CDR3 sequence: CASSPGQDDSPLHF. The CDR3 coding sequence is TGTGCCAGCTCACCGGGACAGGATGATTCACCCCTCCACTTT. V gene TRBV18 combines with J gene TRBJ1-6; TRBD1 matches at 8 bases. The CDR3 has 14 amino acids. The ends lost 3 bases at V and 8 bases at J; junction bases unmatched: 3. Germline CDR1 reads KGHSH; CDR2 reads LQKENI.